These T cell receptor beta chains were read from a single sample in a study of regulatory T cells in long-lasting Graves disease. TCRdb fed the multiplex PCR reads into MiXCR, producing one record per CDR3 protein. The table records hundreds of thousands of distinct CDR3 sequences, 15% to 20% of them present only once. These data were likewise used in another study, on T cells in Graves' hyperthyroidism and ophthalmopathy.

The specimen was peripheral blood mononuclear cells (PBMCs), collected at new diagnosis, from a patient treated with antithyroid drugs. The origin of the receptors is a man in his forties with Graves disease. Both conserved end residues are part of each CDR3. Fields, in order: clone size, V gene, J gene, D gene, CDR3 DNA, CDR3 protein. D genes are given only for firm matches. Some rows have no size entry. The others give once, few or many, or a class for an expanded clone.

few,TRBV5-1,TRBJ1-4,.,TGCGCCAGCAGCTCCCAATACAGGGAGGCAACTAATGAAAAACTGTTTTTT,CASSSQYREATNEKLFF
.,TRBV6-4,TRBJ1-6,TRBD1,TGTGCCAGCAGTGACTCTACCGGGACAGGGCTTTCACCCCTCCACTTT,CASSDSTGTGLSPLHF
many,TRBV20-1,TRBJ2-1,.,TGCAGTGCTAGTCGGGGGACCTGGGAATCCAATGAGCAGTTCTTC,CSASRGTWESNEQFF
.,TRBV11-2,TRBJ2-3,TRBD2,TGTGCCAGCAGGTCTCAGCGGGGGCGCACAGATACGCAGTATTTT,CASRSQRGRTDTQYF
many,TRBV5-1,TRBJ1-1,.,TGTGCCAGCAGCTTGGAAATGAATGACAGATTGAACACTGAAGCTTTCTTT,CASSLEMNDRLNTEAFF
.,TRBV28,TRBJ1-2,TRBD1,TGTGCCAGCAGTTCAACAGGACAGGCCAACTATGGCTACACCTTC,CASSSTGQANYGYTF
once,TRBV19,TRBJ2-2,.,TGTGCCAGTAACCTAGGCGGGTTTGGCGGGGAGCTGTTTTTT,CASNLGGFGGELFF
.,TRBV11-2,TRBJ2-1,TRBD1,TGTGCCAGCAGCTTAGAGTTTGGACAGGGAGGTGGGGTCAATGAGCAGTTCTTC,CASSLEFGQGGGVNEQFF
many,TRBV5-1,TRBJ2-3,.,TGCGCCAGCAGCTTGGTGACTGACACAGATACGCAGTATTTT,CASSLVTDTDTQYF
many,TRBV12-5,TRBJ2-2,.,TGTGCTAGTGGGCCCCCGGACAGCACCGGGGAGCTGTTTTTT,CASGPPDSTGELFF
many,TRBV5-1,TRBJ2-3,.,TGTGCCAGCAGTTTGGAGGGGAATACGCAGTATTTT,CASSLEGNTQYF
many,TRBV7-9,TRBJ2-1,TRBD2,TGTGCCAGCCGCGAGGCGGGGGGAGGCGAGCAGTTCTTC,CASREAGGGEQFF
many,TRBV5-1,TRBJ2-7,.,TGCGCCAGCAGCCAAGGGGGCGAGCAGTACTTC,CASSQGGEQYF
.,TRBV28,TRBJ2-2,TRBD1,TGTGCCAGCACCAGTTTGGGACAGTTCACCGGGGAGCTGTTTTTT,CASTSLGQFTGELFF
.,TRBV14,TRBJ2-2,TRBD1,TGTGCCAGCAGCCAACTCGGGACAGCTAACACCGGGGAGCTGTTTTTT,CASSQLGTANTGELFF
.,TRBV13,TRBJ2-3,TRBD2,TGTGCCAGCAGCCCAGACCTACTAGCGGGGGGTCATACGCAGTATTTT,CASSPDLLAGGHTQYF
many,TRBV7-2,TRBJ2-3,TRBD2,TGTGCCAGCAGCAAACGACAGGGATCTGGACTAGCGGGGGCCGAAAGCACAGATACGCAGTATTTT,CASSKRQGSGLAGAESTDTQYF
many,TRBV12-3/TRBV12-4,TRBJ1-1,.,TGTGCCAGCAAAGGCCCCCGTTCCCCGAGGGCTGAAGCTTTCTTT,CASKGPRSPRAEAFF
few,TRBV7-2,TRBJ1-3,.,TGTGCCAGCAGCTTATATTCTGGAAACACCATATATTTT,CASSLYSGNTIYF
.,TRBV27,TRBJ2-7,.,TGTGCCAGCAGTGGGTGGACAGATGGGAACTACGAGCAGTACTTC,CASSGWTDGNYEQYF
.,TRBV11-3,TRBJ2-1,.,TGTGCCAGCGCGGGGGCCGCGGGTAATGAGCAGTTCTTC,CASAGAAGNEQFF
few,TRBV9,TRBJ2-7,.,TGTGCCAGCAGCGTAGATAGCAGGGCCTACGAGCAGTACTTC,CASSVDSRAYEQYF
.,TRBV20-1,TRBJ2-2,.,TGCAGTGCTAGGGCTGTTTCTGTCGGGGAGCTGTTTTTT,CSARAVSVGELFF
few,TRBV25-1,TRBJ1-4,.,TGTGCCAGCAGTGACCCACAGACGGTCTCTAATGAAAAACTGTTTTTT,CASSDPQTVSNEKLFF
many,TRBV20-1,TRBJ2-7,TRBD1,TGCAGTGCTAGAAAGGACAGGGGCGACGAGCAGTACTTC,CSARKDRGDEQYF
.,TRBV12-3/TRBV12-4,TRBJ2-1,.,TGTGCCAGCAGTTTTGGTAAAGGTGAGCAGTTCTTC,CASSFGKGEQFF
many,TRBV5-1,TRBJ1-1,TRBD1,TGCGCCAGCACCCAGGGGGCGTTAGCCACTGAAGCTTTCTTT,CASTQGALATEAFF
.,TRBV7-3,TRBJ2-4,.,TGTGCCAGCAGCTTAGGGGCAGGCGAGTTTCAGTACTTC,CASSLGAGEFQYF
many,TRBV15,TRBJ1-5,.,TGTGCCACCAGCAGAGCCGCGACACTACCCCATCAGCCCCAGCATTTT,CATSRAATLPHQPQHF
many,TRBV7-9,TRBJ2-7,TRBD2,TGTGCCAGCAGCTTAGCGGCGGCGGGAGGCTACGAGCAGTACTTC,CASSLAAAGGYEQYF
many,TRBV18,TRBJ1-2,.,TGTGCCAGCTCACCCAGCGGGACATTTAAAAATGGCTACACCTTC,CASSPSGTFKNGYTF
many,TRBV7-9,TRBJ2-7,.,TGTGCCAGCAGCTTAGATTACGAGCAGTACTTC,CASSLDYEQYF
.,TRBV11-2,TRBJ2-2,TRBD2,TGTGCCAGCAGCTTGGGGAGGGGATGGATCACCGGGGAGCTGTTTTTT,CASSLGRGWITGELFF
many,TRBV6-2/TRBV6-3,TRBJ2-5,TRBD2,TGTGCCAGCATTCGGACACGGGAGGGTCAAGAGACCCAGTACTTC,CASIRTREGQETQYF
many,TRBV15,TRBJ2-3,.,TGTGCCACCAGCTGGGAGTATACTAGCACAGATACGCAGTATTTT,CATSWEYTSTDTQYF
many,TRBV20-1,TRBJ1-4,.,TGCAGTGCTTGGACAGCCAACAACGAAAAACTGTTTTTT,CSAWTANNEKLFF
few,TRBV29-1,TRBJ2-5,TRBD1,TGCAGCGTTGAAGATCTAGGGACAGGAGAAGAGACCCAGTACTTC,CSVEDLGTGEETQYF
many,TRBV7-9,TRBJ2-1,TRBD2,TGTGCCAGCAGCTCCCGTCCACCGGGACTAGGGGACAATGAGCAGTTCTTC,CASSSRPPGLGDNEQFF
.,TRBV7-2,TRBJ2-7,.,TGTGCCAGCAACTTGGGCAGGGCTGGGTACGAGCAGTACTTC,CASNLGRAGYEQYF
many,TRBV29-1,TRBJ2-1,TRBD1,TGCAGCGTTCGAACCGGGACAGGGGAAGGAGAGCAGTTCTTC,CSVRTGTGEGEQFF
few,TRBV2,TRBJ2-2,TRBD2,TGTGCCAGCAGGGTAGGACTAGCGGGAATCGCCGGGGAGCTGTTTTTT,CASRVGLAGIAGELFF
.,TRBV12-3/TRBV12-4,TRBJ2-7,.,TGTGCCAGCAGTTTAGGAGGACAACCGCCCTACGAGCAGTACTTC,CASSLGGQPPYEQYF
many,TRBV30,TRBJ1-1,.,TGTGCCTGGAAAGGGGGTCAGAACACTGAAGCTTTCTTT,CAWKGGQNTEAFF
many,TRBV2,TRBJ1-1,.,TGTGCCAGCAGTCGGCAGGGAAGGGCGAACACTGAAGCTTTCTTT,CASSRQGRANTEAFF
many,TRBV4-2,TRBJ2-1,TRBD1,TGTGCCAGCAGCCGCTTGGGACAGGGAGGCAATGAGCAGTTCTTC,CASSRLGQGGNEQFF
.,TRBV29-1,TRBJ2-1,TRBD2,TGCAGCGGTGGTCGGGGGGGCATCGGCGATGAGCAGTTCTTC,CSGGRGGIGDEQFF
.,TRBV20-1,TRBJ2-3,TRBD2,TGCAGTGCTCCCGGACTAGCGGGGAACACAGATACGCAGTATTTT,CSAPGLAGNTDTQYF
many,TRBV2,TRBJ1-5,.,TGTGCCAGCAGGAGGGGCAGGGAAGCCAATCAGCCCCAGCATTTT,CASRRGREANQPQHF
few,TRBV24-1,TRBJ1-4,.,TGTGCCACCAGTGACCCTCGGGGGGGAAATGAAAAACTGTTTTTT,CATSDPRGGNEKLFF
few,TRBV4-3,TRBJ2-3,.,TGCGCCAGCAGCCATGTAACAGGGTCCGGGACAGATACGCAGTATTTT,CASSHVTGSGTDTQYF
many,TRBV28,TRBJ2-7,.,TGTGCCAGCACCTTAGGGGCCTACGAGCAGTACTTC,CASTLGAYEQYF
many,TRBV15,TRBJ1-1,.,TGTGCCACCAGCAGAGATAGTAGCGCTGAAGCTTTCTTT,CATSRDSSAEAFF
.,TRBV10-3,TRBJ2-7,.,TGTGCCATCAGGGTAACAGGGGGGGCCTACGAGCAGTACTTC,CAIRVTGGAYEQYF
few,TRBV10-3,TRBJ2-1,TRBD2,TGTGCCGGCAGCTTCGGGACTAGCGGCCTCGATGAGCAGTTCTTC,CAGSFGTSGLDEQFF